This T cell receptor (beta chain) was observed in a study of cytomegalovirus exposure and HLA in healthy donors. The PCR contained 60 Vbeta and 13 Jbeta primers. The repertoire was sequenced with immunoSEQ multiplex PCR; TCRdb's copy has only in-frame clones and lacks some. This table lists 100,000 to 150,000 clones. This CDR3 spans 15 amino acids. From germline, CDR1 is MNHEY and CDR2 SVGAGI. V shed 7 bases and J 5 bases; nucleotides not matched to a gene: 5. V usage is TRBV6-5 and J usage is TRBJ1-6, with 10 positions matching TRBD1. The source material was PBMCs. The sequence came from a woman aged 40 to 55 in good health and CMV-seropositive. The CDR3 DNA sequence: TGTGCCAGCAAGTATGGGACAGGGGATAATTCACCCCTCCACTTT. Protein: CASKYGTGDNSPLHF.